The entry that follows covers one T cell receptor beta chain sequence. The antigen remains undetermined. J was trimmed by 3 bases and V by 3 bases; bases with no gene match: 16. This CDR3 comprises 19 residues. Germline V gene data show CDR1 as SEHNR and CDR2 as FQNEAQ (reference sequence). This entry belongs to a study of T cells after yellow fever vaccination. Study findings and constraints: Reappearing after the booster were most of the clones from primary vaccination (roughly 95% CD4, around 90% CD8).

TCRdb passed the 5' RACE reads through MiXCR, listing each CDR3 protein once. Altogether roughly 400,000 distinct CDR3 sequences are present, roughly a sixth being singletons, with the ten largest covering over 15%. Sequenced material: PBMCs, taken before the yellow fever booster vaccination. The chain carries TRBV7-9 and TRBJ1-5; 8 bases align to TRBD1. This TCR came from a man between 18 and 29 years old who received the YFV17D yellow fever vaccine. The CDR3 DNA reads as TGTGCCAGCAGCTTGGGCACCGGGACAGGCAGTCCCTCCAATCAGCCCCAGCATTTT. Amino acids: CASSLGTGTGSPSNQPQHF.